A single sample gave rise to the 4 T cell receptor beta chains below, sequenced in a study of CD8 T cells in ankylosing spondylitis. MiXCR, run by TCRdb on the 5' RACE reads, gives a single entry per CDR3 protein. The top ten hold around 0.58% of the sample, which has 230,000 or so distinct CDR3 sequences, about 24% seen once. The sequenced sample consisted of blood, either unsorted or a sorted T cell fraction (not recorded which). These receptors all come from a male donor with ankylosing spondylitis or in good health (not recorded which).

This chain links TRBV7-2 with TRBJ2-1; D call uncertain. Trimming pared 4 bases from V and 5 bases from J, leaving 9 bases between. Germline V gene sequence: CDR1 SGHTA, CDR2 FQGNSA. The CDR3 loop spans 13 amino acids. CDR3 region: CASSSEPNNEQFF. In DNA form, the CDR3 reads TGTGCCAGCAGCTCCGAGCCTAACAATGAGCAGTTCTTC.

The chain links TRBV9 to TRBJ2-6, with unresolved D. From germline, CDR1 is SGDLS and CDR2 YYNGEE. This CDR3 is built from 14 residues. Trimming stripped 2 bases from V and 3 bases from J, with 6 bases between. The CDR3 loop reads CASSVYGGANVLTF. As DNA, the CDR3 is TGTGCCAGCAGCGTCTATGGTGGGGCCAACGTCCTGACTTTC.

As to this clonotype: A read error is possible here, since a much larger clone lies one base away. The V and J genes are TRBV11-2 and TRBJ1-4; 7 bases agree with TRBD1. From germline, CDR1 is SGHAT and CDR2 FQNNGV. This CDR3 spans 16 amino acids. Germline trimming cut 1 base from V and 8 bases from J; bases unmatched to any gene: 10. The CDR3 bases are TGTGCCAGCAGCTTAGGGGCACAGGGGTATCGGGAAAAACTGTTTTTT. Translated: CASSLGAQGYREKLFF.

This clonotype has a count of ten or more. J is TRBJ1-2 and V is TRBV28; 7 nucleotides line up with TRBD1. CDR1 is MDHEN and CDR2 is SYDVKM in the germline V gene. The V and J ends lost 5 bases and 4 bases, in that order; junction bases with no gene match: 4. CDR3 length equals 13 residues. The CDR3 region has the DNA TGTGCCAGCAGTCGTGGACAGGTCTATGGCTACACCTTC. Amino acid sequence: CASSRGQVYGYTF.